Listed here are 26 T cell receptor beta chains from one sample, sequenced in a study of graft-versus-host responses after intestinal transplantation. Clones were sequenced by immunoSEQ multiplex PCR, and TCRdb holds only the in-frame ones, with some missing. This table has 20,000 to 30,000 clones, around four fifths appearing once. Sequenced here: PBMCs, sampled 28 days after intestinal transplant. The receptor set was obtained from a human patient who received an intestinal transplant, so some T cells may come from the graft donor.

With regard to this clone: Other DNA variants within this sample encode the same CDR3. The V and J genes are TRBV28 and TRBJ2-2; perhaps TRBD1 as D (5 bases). CDR1 is MDHEN and CDR2 is SYDVKM in the germline V gene. CDR3 length: 14 residues. Deletions cut 2 bases from V and 5 bases from J, with 9 bases between. CDR3 DNA sequence: TGTGCCAGCAGTTTAGAATCAGGGACCGGGGAGCTGTTTTTT. Protein product: CASSLESGTGELFF.

The chain couples TRBV6-1 to TRBJ2-1; the match to TRBD1 covers 7 bases. CDR3 length: 13 residues. The germline CDR1 and CDR2 sequences are MNHNS and SASEGT. V lost 7 bases, J lost 7 bases, and 7 bases stayed unmatched. The chain's CDR3 is CASKWAGGNEQFF. CDR3 bases: TGTGCCAGCAAGTGGGCAGGGGGAAATGAGCAGTTCTTC.

The rearrangement links TRBV7-3 to TRBJ1-1; D is ambiguous. Trimming cost V 5 bases and J 1 base, with 8 bases left between them. CDR1 is SGHTA and CDR2 is FQGTGA in the germline V gene. This CDR3 region has 13 residues. CDR3 protein: CASSPHQNTEAFF. CDR3 DNA: TGTGCCAGCAGCCCGCACCAGAACACTGAAGCTTTCTTT.

This clone occurred a few times. The rearrangement uses TRBV6-5 and TRBJ2-7, with TRBD2 identical over 9 bases. The V gene end was trimmed by 0 bases and the J gene end by 2 bases; junction bases not matched to a gene: 5. The CDR3 contains 16 residues. Germline CDR1 and CDR2: MNHEY and SVGAGI. The CDR3 here is CASSYSSASGAYEQYF. The CDR3 bases are TGTGCCAGCAGTTACTCCTCGGCTAGCGGGGCCTACGAGCAGTACTTC.

This clone has a single count. The chain employs TRBV5-1 and TRBJ2-7, with unresolved D. Trimming removed 0 bases from V and 2 bases from J, with 12 bases in between. This CDR3 comprises 15 residues. Germline V CDR1 and CDR2: SGHRS, YFSETQ. The CDR3 protein is CASSLDWSGTYEQYF. The CDR3 DNA reads TGCGCCAGCAGCTTGGACTGGAGTGGGACCTACGAGCAGTACTTC.

The chain links TRBV28 to TRBJ2-5; 11 bases match TRBD2. Germline V gene lookup returns CDR1 MDHEN and CDR2 SYDVKM. V lost 6 bases and J lost 9; bases outside the gene matches: 12. CDR3 length: 15 residues. In DNA, the CDR3 is TGTGCCAGCAGCCAACCGGCGGGTAGCGGGAGGGCCCAGTACTTC. This translates into CASSQPAGSGRAQYF.

V and J are TRBV7-2 and TRBJ1-2; 7 bases line up with TRBD1. Trimming cost V 3 bases and J 6 bases; bases outside gene matches: 10. This CDR3 comprises 15 residues. The V gene's germline CDR1 is SGHTA and CDR2 FQGNSA. The CDR3 spells CASSFPERGRDGYTF. The CDR3 DNA follows: TGTGCCAGCAGCTTCCCGGAGAGGGGGCGGGATGGCTACACCTTC.

This chain links TRBV19 with TRBJ2-5; D uncertain. This CDR3 comprises 12 residues. Germline V CDR1 and CDR2: LNHDA, SQIVND (reference sequence). The V and J ends lost 3 bases and 5 bases respectively, with 7 bases between them. The CDR3: CASSMVGETQYF. The CDR3 coding sequence is TGTGCCAGTAGTATGGTTGGGGAGACCCAGTACTTC.

The V and J genes are TRBV28 and TRBJ1-3; a weak D match, TRBD1 (6 bases). This CDR3 spans 15 amino acids. Trimming removed 2 bases at V and 0 bases at J, with 8 bases between. Germline-derived CDR1 and CDR2 are MDHEN and SYDVKM. This chain's CDR3 is CASSLGGHSGNTIYF. CDR3 in DNA: TGTGCCAGCAGTTTAGGGGGACACTCTGGAAACACCATATATTTT.

This sequence joins TRBV15 and TRBJ2-7; D not resolved. The CDR3 is made up of 15 amino acids. Germline V gives CDR1 LNHNV, CDR2 YYDKDF (reference sequence). Deletions cut 4 bases from V and 0 bases from J, with 13 bases between. CDR3 loop: CATSKTIQFSYEQYF. The CDR3 bases are TGTGCCACCAGCAAAACGATACAGTTCTCCTACGAGCAGTACTTC.

This clone was counted only a few times. V usage is TRBV10-3 and J usage is TRBJ2-1; 8 nucleotides line up with TRBD1. Germline CDR1 is ENHRY and CDR2 is SYGVKD. CDR3 length: 15 residues. Losses at the gene ends were 4 bases for V and 12 bases for J; bases not matched to a gene: 14. As DNA, the CDR3 is TGTGCCATCAGTGCTAAGGGGACAGGCCAAAGGGGGCAGTTCTTC. Translation gives CAISAKGTGQRGQFF.

V gene TRBV9 combines with J gene TRBJ2-5; 10 nucleotides match TRBD2. CDR1 is SGDLS, CDR2 YYNGEE, per germline. V shed 0 bases and J 4 bases; nucleotides not matched to a gene: 6. The CDR3 extends over 16 amino acids. The CDR3, as DNA: TGTGCCAGCAGCGTAGGAGCGGGGGGGATGGGAGAGACCCAGTACTTC. Translating gives CASSVGAGGMGETQYF.

The chain links TRBV27 to TRBJ2-4; a possible D gene is TRBD2 (5 bases). The V gene's germline CDR1 is MNHEY and CDR2 SMNVEV (reference sequence). The CDR3 covers 21 residues. V gave up 4 bases and J gave up 0 bases, with 28 bases separating them. The CDR3 nucleotides are TGTGCCAGCAGTTCCATATTCCAGACGGGTATAGCCGGGATAGCCAAAAACATTCAGTACTTC. Its translation: CASSSIFQTGIAGIAKNIQYF.

The chain is built from TRBV4-1 and TRBJ1-1; D call uncertain. This CDR3 has 12 residues. The V gene's germline CDR1 is MGHRA and CDR2 YSYEKL. The V gene lost 0 bases and the J gene lost 11 bases, with 10 bases spanning the gap. CDR3 DNA: TGCGCCAGCAGCCAAGATTTTATTGGGGCTTTCTTT. Protein: CASSQDFIGAFF.

The chain is built from TRBV9 and TRBJ2-1; 9 positions match TRBD2. V gave up 3 bases and J gave up 3 bases; unmatched junction bases: 1. The CDR3 has 14 residues. Germline assignment: CDR1 SGDLS and CDR2 YYNGEE. CDR3 in amino acids: CASSGSGSYNEQFF. CDR3 DNA: TGTGCCAGCAGCGGTAGCGGGAGCTACAATGAGCAGTTCTTC.

The chain recombines TRBV5-1 with TRBJ2-7; 12 nucleotides line up with TRBD2. This CDR3 has 15 amino acids. V was pared by 0 bases and J by 4 bases, with 2 bases of the junction left unmatched. Per germline, CDR1 SGHRS and CDR2 YFSETQ. In nucleotides, the CDR3 is TGCGCCAGCAGCTTGGGACTAGCGGGAGAGTACGAGCAGTACTTC. Translation: CASSLGLAGEYEQYF.

This clone was picked up a small number of times. The chain joins TRBV15 to TRBJ2-1; D may be TRBD2 (5 bases). Germline V gene data show CDR1 as LNHNV and CDR2 as YYDKDF (reference sequence). There are 14 residues in the CDR3. V was shortened by 1 base and J by 7 bases, with 11 bases between the two germline ends. CDR3 nucleotides: TGTGCCACCAGCAGAGTAGCTAGCTCGAATGAGCAGTTCTTC. This translates into CATSRVASSNEQFF.

V is TRBV10-3 and J is TRBJ1-2; possibly TRBD1 for D (5 bases). Trimming pared 0 bases from V and 3 bases from J, leaving 14 bases between. Germline CDR1 and CDR2: ENHRY and SYGVKD. The CDR3 totals 16 residues. The CDR3 region has the DNA TGTGCCATCAGTGAGTCAACGGGGGAATGGTACTATGGCTACACCTTC. Residues: CAISESTGEWYYGYTF.

This clone came up once. The chain recombines TRBV7-6 with TRBJ2-5; the D is unclear. Trimming left V 5 bases short and J 5 bases short, with 21 bases between. CDR1 and CDR2 (germline): SGHVS, FNYEAQ. The CDR3 is made up of 16 amino acids. The CDR3 is CASSPIRTEWTETQYF. The CDR3 DNA reads TGTGCCAGCAGCCCAATTCGTACAGAATGGACGGAGACCCAGTACTTC.

The DNA of the CDR3 is TGTGCCAGCAGCCCTACTGGCCAGGGGGCCTACGAGCAGTACTTC. Protein product: CASSPTGQGAYEQYF. The V call is TRBV7-3, the J call TRBJ2-7; 7 bases are shared with TRBD1. Looked up from germline, CDR1 is SGHTA and CDR2 is FQGTGA. After removal of 5 bases from V and 2 bases from J, the junction contained 9 bases not matched to a gene. The length of the CDR3 is 15 residues.

The rearrangement links TRBV11-2 to TRBJ2-3, with D perhaps matching TRBD1 or TRBD2 (5 bases each). The V gene lost 8 bases and the J gene lost 5 bases, with 17 bases spanning the gap. CDR1 is SGHAT, CDR2 FQNNGV, per germline. This CDR3 spans 14 amino acids. The CDR3 DNA is TGTGCCAGCTCCGTGGGGCAGGGAGAAGATACGCAGTATTTT. It encodes CASSVGQGEDTQYF.

The V gene is TRBV29-1, the J gene TRBJ2-5, with unresolved D. CDR1 and CDR2 (germline): SQVTM, ANQGSEA. V was shortened by 0 bases and J by 6 bases, with 14 bases between the two germline ends. The CDR3 totals 14 residues. The CDR3 sequence is CSVEEVVAAQTQYF. CDR3 nucleotides: TGCAGCGTTGAAGAAGTGGTAGCCGCCCAGACCCAGTACTTC.

The chain is built from TRBV5-1 and TRBJ1-1; 8 nucleotides align to TRBD1. V was pared by 0 bases and J by 0 bases, with 1 base of the junction left unmatched. This CDR3 comprises 15 residues. Germline values: CDR1 SGHRS, CDR2 YFSETQ. In nucleotides, the CDR3 is TGCGCCAGCAGCTTGGGGGACAGGATGAACACTGAAGCTTTCTTT. Translation gives CASSLGDRMNTEAFF.

This clone showed up just once. V and J are TRBV9 and TRBJ1-2; no clear D. Trimming took off 0 bases at V and 3 bases at J, with 6 bases between the two ends. Per the germline V gene, CDR1 is SGDLS and CDR2 is YYNGEE. This CDR3 is 13 amino acids long. The CDR3 spells CASSVDRDYGYTF. In DNA form, the CDR3 reads TGTGCCAGCAGCGTAGATAGGGACTATGGCTACACCTTC.

The chain is built from TRBV4-2 and TRBJ1-3; weak D call: TRBD1 (5 bases). Trimming removed 0 bases at V and 3 bases at J, with 9 bases between. The germline V gene has CDR1 LGHNA and CDR2 YNFKEQ. The CDR3 loop spans 15 amino acids. CDR3 sequence reads: CASSQDSGSGNTIYF. The CDR3, as DNA: TGTGCCAGCAGCCAAGATTCAGGGAGTGGAAACACCATATATTTT.

V gene TRBV5-1 combines with J gene TRBJ1-6, with 10 bases aligning to TRBD1. The junction had 4 bases not matched to a gene; V was cut back by 0 bases and J by 10 bases. Looked up from germline, CDR1 is SGHRS and CDR2 is YFSETQ. The CDR3 loop spans 15 amino acids. The CDR3 is CASSLADRGYSPLHF. The CDR3 bases are TGCGCCAGCAGCTTGGCGGACAGGGGGTACTCACCCCTCCACTTT.